The rows below give T cell receptor beta chains drawn from one sample of a study of Graves' ophthalmopathy and Graves' hyperthyroidism. TCRdb ran MiXCR on the multiplex PCR reads and lists one entry per CDR3 protein. Of 500,000 to 800,000 distinct CDR3 sequences in the sample, about 40% are singletons; the top ten hold roughly 3%. Sequencing was done on a sample of peripheral blood. The source of these receptors is an adult man with Graves' ophthalmopathy. Both conserved end residues are part of each CDR3. The D gene is left open where the match is weak. Rows may omit the clone size; those that give it use once, few, many or a size class.

clone_size | j_call | d_call | v_call | cdr3_nt | cdr3_aa
- | TRBJ1-5 | - | TRBV30 | TGTGCCTGGAGTGTAGGCCCACGGAGATTGCCCCAGCATTTT | CAWSVGPRRLPQHF
many | TRBJ2-7 | - | TRBV19 | TGTGCCAGTAGTCGACTAGAGAGGCGCTACGAGCAGTACTTC | CASSRLERRYEQYF
- | TRBJ2-6 | TRBD2 | TRBV2 | TGTGCCAGCAGCGCCAGACTAGCGGGAGAGGGGAGTACTGGGGCCAACGTCCTGACTTTC | CASSARLAGEGSTGANVLTF
many | TRBJ1-1 | TRBD1 | TRBV5-1 | TGCGCCAGCAGCTGGGGACAGGGGGGAGAAGCTTTCTTT | CASSWGQGGEAFF
few | TRBJ2-2 | - | TRBV12-3/TRBV12-4 | TGTGCCAGCTGCCTCGGTGGTTTGTCCGGGGAGCTGTTTTTT | CASCLGGLSGELFF
- | TRBJ1-4 | - | TRBV7-2 | TGTGCCTGGAGAGCCGCCCCGGCTGAAAAACTGTTTTTT | CAWRAAPAEKLFF
- | TRBJ2-7 | TRBD2 | TRBV10-2 | TGCGCCAGCCTACTAGCGGGAGGTCAGTACGAGCAGTACTTC | CASLLAGGQYEQYF
- | TRBJ1-2 | TRBD1 | TRBV14 | TGTGCCAGCAGCCGCTGGACAGGGGGCTATGGCTACACCTTC | CASSRWTGGYGYTF
- | TRBJ2-5 | TRBD2 | TRBV10-3 | TGTGCCATCAGTGAGACTAGCGCTGGCCAAGAGACCCAGTACTTC | CAISETSAGQETQYF
- | TRBJ2-2 | TRBD2 | TRBV25-1 | TGTGCCAGCAGGCTTCGGGAGGATGGGAGCACCGGGGAGCTGTTTTTT | CASRLREDGSTGELFF
many | TRBJ1-1 | - | TRBV6-5 | TGTGCCAGCAGTTACGGCGGGGAGGCGAGCACTGAAGCTTTCTTT | CASSYGGEASTEAFF
many | TRBJ2-2 | - | TRBV7-9 | TGTGCCAGCGTACGGGGGGCACCGAACACCGGGGAGCTGTTTTTT | CASVRGAPNTGELFF
- | TRBJ1-2 | - | TRBV2 | TGTGCCAGCGTTGCACCAGAGGATGGCTACACCTTC | CASVAPEDGYTF
- | TRBJ1-5 | TRBD1 | TRBV6-5 | TGTGCCAGCAGTGTTTCTCCGGACAGGGGGTCCAATCAGCCCCAGCATTTT | CASSVSPDRGSNQPQHF
many | TRBJ2-5 | TRBD1 | TRBV5-1 | TGCGCCAGCAGCTTGCAGGGGGCGACGGGAGAGACCCAGTACTTC | CASSLQGATGETQYF
many | TRBJ2-7 | - | TRBV20-1 | TGCAGTGCGACCCGGGACACAACCTACGAGCAGTACTTC | CSATRDTTYEQYF
many | TRBJ2-5 | TRBD2 | TRBV7-2 | TGTGCCAGCAGCTTTATCCTAGCGGGGGGCAGAGAGACCCAGTACTTC | CASSFILAGGRETQYF
many | TRBJ2-7 | TRBD1 | TRBV15 | TGTGCCACCAGCACGATCGACAGGGATTTTTACGAGCAGTACTTC | CATSTIDRDFYEQYF
few | TRBJ2-5 | - | TRBV4-1 | TGCGCCAGCAGCCAAGATGGGACACCGGAGACCCAGTACTTC | CASSQDGTPETQYF
many | TRBJ1-2 | - | TRBV29-1 | TGCAGCGTTGAACCGGGGGCGAACTATGGCTACACCTTC | CSVEPGANYGYTF
- | TRBJ1-2 | - | TRBV10-3 | TGTGCCATCAGTGAGTCAGCGGACTATGGCTACACCTTC | CAISESADYGYTF
many | TRBJ1-5 | - | TRBV10-3 | TGTGCCATCAGTGTTACAGGGAGCAATCAGCCCCAGCATTTT | CAISVTGSNQPQHF
many | TRBJ2-5 | TRBD2 | TRBV19 | TGTGCCAGTAGTACAGGGAGGGTTGGGGAGACCCAGTACTTC | CASSTGRVGETQYF
many | TRBJ1-2 | - | TRBV6-1 | TGTGCCAGCAGTGCAAGAGGTGGCTACACCTTC | CASSARGGYTF
few | TRBJ1-6 | - | TRBV7-8 | TGTGCCAGCAGCCAAGTGAATGAAGGGAATTCACCCCTCCACTTT | CASSQVNEGNSPLHF
- | TRBJ2-7 | TRBD1 | TRBV6-5 | TGTGCCAGCAGGGAAAGACAGGGCATCTTGTACGAGCAGTACTTC | CASRERQGILYEQYF
- | TRBJ1-2 | TRBD1 | TRBV10-3 | TGTGCCAGCGTCCCGGGACAGGGTTATGGCTACACCTTC | CASVPGQGYGYTF
- | TRBJ2-2 | - | TRBV10-3 | TGTGCCAGCAGTTATGGCGGGGGCGACACCGGGGAGCTGTTTTTT | CASSYGGGDTGELFF
many | TRBJ2-2 | TRBD2 | TRBV9 | TGTGCCAGCAGTATCGGGGGGGGTAACACCGGGGAGCTGTTTTTT | CASSIGGGNTGELFF
- | TRBJ1-2 | - | TRBV11-2 | TGCGCCAGCAGCTTAGTAGGGACCGCGGAAGGCTACACCTTC | CASSLVGTAEGYTF
many | TRBJ2-7 | - | TRBV3-1 | TGTGCCAGCAGCCGAATGACAGTCGGCGAGCAGTACTTC | CASSRMTVGEQYF
- | TRBJ1-6 | TRBD1 | TRBV3-1 | TGTGCCAGCAGCCAAGGTGGACAGGGTTCTTCACCCCTCCACTTT | CASSQGGQGSSPLHF
many | TRBJ1-2 | - | TRBV19 | TGTGCCAGTAGTATATCTAGCTACGGCTACACCTTC | CASSISSYGYTF
- | TRBJ2-5 | - | TRBV29-1 | TGCAGCGTATCGAGGGGGATGAGGGAGACCCAGTACTTC | CSVSRGMRETQYF
- | TRBJ1-5 | - | TRBV9 | TGTGCCAGCAGCCCGAGAGGAGTCCCCAATCAGCCCCAGCATTTT | CASSPRGVPNQPQHF
many | TRBJ1-6 | TRBD1 | TRBV2 | TGTGCCAGCAGTGATCTGGGGACAGGATACTATAATTCACCCCTCCACTTT | CASSDLGTGYYNSPLHF
many | TRBJ1-2 | TRBD1 | TRBV7-9 | TGTGCCAGCAGCCCCGGGCCCGGACAGGGTAACTATGGCTACACCTTC | CASSPGPGQGNYGYTF
- | TRBJ2-3 | - | TRBV7-2 | TGTGCCAGCAGCCTCGTCCGGGACCCGTCATTCCCAGATACGCAGTATTTT | CASSLVRDPSFPDTQYF
many | TRBJ1-5 | TRBD1 | TRBV2 | TGTGCCAGCAGTGGAGGGGACAGGGCCCAGCCCCAGCATTTT | CASSGGDRAQPQHF
- | TRBJ2-2 | - | TRBV29-1 | TGCAGCGCGTCAGGGGCCTCGGGGAGCGGGGAGCTGTTTTTT | CSASGASGSGELFF
- | TRBJ1-6 | TRBD1 | TRBV25-1 | TGTGCCAGCCAAGATCAGGGGGAGGCAAATTCACCCCTCCACTTT | CASQDQGEANSPLHF
- | TRBJ2-2 | - | TRBV7-2 | TGTGCCCCGAACGCCGGGGAGCTGTTTTTT | CAPNAGELFF
- | TRBJ2-2 | - | TRBV6-1 | TGTGCCAGCGGTGACAGAAAGAACACCGGGGAGCTGTTTTTT | CASGDRKNTGELFF
many | TRBJ1-2 | - | TRBV27 | TGTGCCAGCAGTTCAACAGGGTCCCCTGGCTACACCTTC | CASSSTGSPGYTF
many | TRBJ1-2 | - | TRBV9 | TGTGCCAGCAGCGTAGGCGAGGGTGTCTATGGCTACACCTTC | CASSVGEGVYGYTF
- | TRBJ1-2 | - | TRBV9 | TGTGCCAGCAGCGTAGAGCAGCCGTATGGCTACACCTTC | CASSVEQPYGYTF